The rows below give T cell receptor beta chains drawn from one sample of a study of T cell changes during pregnancy in multiple sclerosis. Generated by immunoSEQ multiplex PCR, the TCRdb table keeps only in-frame clones and is missing some. The repertoire has tens of thousands of clones, 94% of them found once; the top ten carry approximately 0.84%. Sample: peripheral blood, taken in the third trimester of pregnancy. The receptors shown here come from a female donor with multiple sclerosis, enrolled in a pregnancy study. The CDR3 runs from the conserved cysteine through the conserved F or W. A D gene is named only where the DNA matches it firmly. The size entry is marked missing in some rows and otherwise reads once, few, many or a size class.

V,D,size,J,CDR3,DNA
TRBV18,TRBD2,.,TRBJ2-7,CASSPLSAGVLEQYF,TGTGCCAGCTCACCACTCTCAGCGGGAGTCCTCGAGCAGTACTTC
TRBV14,TRBD2,.,TRBJ2-1,CASSQEMLASGLSSYNEQFF,TGTGCCAGCAGCCAAGAAATGTTGGCTAGCGGATTGAGCTCCTACAATGAGCAGTTCTTC
TRBV10-2,TRBD2,.,TRBJ2-3,CASRLAGGSTDTQYF,TGCGCCAGCAGATTAGCGGGAGGGAGCACAGATACGCAGTATTTT
TRBV4-2,.,.,TRBJ1-1,CASSPRDIAWNTEAFF,TGTGCCAGCAGCCCTAGGGACATAGCGTGGAACACTGAAGCTTTCTTT
TRBV15,TRBD1,once,TRBJ2-3,CATSRALGRQGSTDTQYF,TGTGCCACCAGCAGAGCACTTGGGAGACAGGGGAGCACAGATACGCAGTATTTT
TRBV27,TRBD1,.,TRBJ1-4,CASSGQGPPINEKLFF,TGTGCCAGCAGTGGACAGGGGCCGCCTATCAATGAAAAACTGTTTTTT
TRBV18,TRBD1,.,TRBJ1-2,CASSPQTGGHNYGYTF,TGTGCCAGCTCCCCACAGACAGGGGGGCATAACTATGGCTACACCTTC
TRBV27,.,.,TRBJ2-7,CASTLQADEQYF,TGTGCCAGCACCCTACAAGCGGACGAGCAGTACTTC
TRBV7-9,.,.,TRBJ2-2,CASSDSRELFF,TGTGCCAGCAGCGACTCACGGGAGCTGTTTTTT
TRBV30,.,.,TRBJ2-5,CAWSTQGGETQYF,TGTGCCTGGAGTACACAGGGAGGGGAGACCCAGTACTTC
TRBV28,.,.,TRBJ1-2,CASSTTITRSYGYTF,TGTGCCAGCAGTACAACCATCACAAGGAGCTATGGCTACACCTTC
TRBV7-3,TRBD2,.,TRBJ2-5,CASSPGLAGETQYF,TGTGCCAGCAGCCCCGGACTAGCGGGGGAGACCCAGTACTTC
TRBV28,.,.,TRBJ1-2,CASRSGWEETF,TGTGCCAGCCGCTCTGGGTGGGAGGAAACCTTC
TRBV7-9,.,.,TRBJ1-4,CASSMSDWENEKLFF,TGTGCCAGCAGCATGTCCGACTGGGAGAATGAAAAACTGTTTTTT
TRBV5-1,TRBD2,.,TRBJ2-3,CASSRGDYPSTDTQYF,TGCGCCAGCAGCCGGGGGGACTATCCTAGCACAGATACGCAGTATTTT
TRBV11-2,.,.,TRBJ2-3,CASSLEAGNTDTQYF,TGTGCCAGCAGCTTAGAGGCAGGGAATACAGATACGCAGTATTTT
TRBV7-9,TRBD2,.,TRBJ2-1,CASSPLAPIYNEQFF,TGTGCCAGCAGCCCACTAGCGCCAATCTACAATGAGCAGTTCTTC
TRBV27,TRBD2,.,TRBJ2-7,CASTKTSGRYEQYF,TGTGCCAGCACCAAGACTAGCGGGCGCTACGAGCAGTACTTC
TRBV27,.,.,TRBJ2-5,CASSLYREETQYF,TGTGCCAGCAGTTTATACAGGGAAGAGACCCAGTACTTC
TRBV9,TRBD2,once,TRBJ2-3,CASSEAGTSAYTQYF,TGTGCCAGCAGCGAAGCCGGGACTAGCGCTTATACGCAGTATTTT
TRBV11-2,TRBD2,.,TRBJ2-1,CASRPTSGGNNEQFF,TGTGCCAGCAGGCCTACTAGCGGGGGTAACAATGAGCAGTTCTTC
TRBV9,TRBD2,.,TRBJ2-5,CASSPQREPAETQYF,TGTGCCAGCAGCCCCCAGCGGGAGCCGGCGGAGACCCAGTACTTC
TRBV6-5,.,.,TRBJ2-5,CASTLTLETQYF,TGTGCCAGCACCCTAACCCTGGAGACCCAGTACTTC
TRBV5-1,.,.,TRBJ2-5,CASSLASQETQYF,TGCGCCAGCAGCTTGGCCAGCCAAGAGACCCAGTACTTC
TRBV4-1,TRBD1,.,TRBJ2-1,CASSPWDRGDRGGYNEQFF,TGCGCCAGCAGCCCTTGGGACAGGGGGGACAGAGGAGGATACAATGAGCAGTTCTTC
TRBV5-1,TRBD2,.,TRBJ2-7,CASSLVPSGYEQYF,TGCGCCAGCAGCTTGGTTCCTAGCGGGTACGAGCAGTACTTC
TRBV25-1,TRBD1,.,TRBJ1-5,CASSVTGEPSNQPQHF,TGTGCCAGCAGTGTCACAGGGGAGCCAAGCAATCAGCCCCAGCATTTT